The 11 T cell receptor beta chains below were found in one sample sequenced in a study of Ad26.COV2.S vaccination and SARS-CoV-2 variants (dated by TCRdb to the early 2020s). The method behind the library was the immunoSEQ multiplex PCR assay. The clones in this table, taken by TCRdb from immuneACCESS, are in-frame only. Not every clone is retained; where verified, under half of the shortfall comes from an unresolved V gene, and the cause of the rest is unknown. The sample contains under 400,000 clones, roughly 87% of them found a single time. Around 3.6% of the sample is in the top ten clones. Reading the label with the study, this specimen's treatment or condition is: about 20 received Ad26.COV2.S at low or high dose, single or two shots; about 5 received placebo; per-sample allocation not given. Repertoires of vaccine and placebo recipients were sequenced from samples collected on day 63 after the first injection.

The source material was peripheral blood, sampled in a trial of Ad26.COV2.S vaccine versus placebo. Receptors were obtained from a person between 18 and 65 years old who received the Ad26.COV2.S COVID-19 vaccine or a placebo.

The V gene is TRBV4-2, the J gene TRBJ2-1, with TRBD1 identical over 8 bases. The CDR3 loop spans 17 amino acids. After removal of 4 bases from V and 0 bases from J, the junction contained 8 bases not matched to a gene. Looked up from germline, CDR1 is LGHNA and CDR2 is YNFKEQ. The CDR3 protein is CASSPQPDRASYNEQFF. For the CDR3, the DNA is TGTGCCAGCAGCCCCCAACCGGACAGGGCCTCCTACAATGAGCAGTTCTTC.

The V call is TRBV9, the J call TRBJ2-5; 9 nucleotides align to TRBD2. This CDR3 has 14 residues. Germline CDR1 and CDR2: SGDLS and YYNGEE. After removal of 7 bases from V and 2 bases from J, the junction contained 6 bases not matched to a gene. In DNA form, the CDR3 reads TGTGCCAGCGGCGCGGGGGGGATACAAGAGACCCAGTACTTC. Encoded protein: CASGAGGIQETQYF.

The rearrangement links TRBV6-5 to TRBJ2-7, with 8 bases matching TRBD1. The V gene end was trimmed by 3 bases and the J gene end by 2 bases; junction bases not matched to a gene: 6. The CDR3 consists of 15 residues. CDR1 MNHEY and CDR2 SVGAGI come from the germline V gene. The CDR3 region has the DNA TGTGCCAGCAGTTATGCCGGGACAGGAACCTACGAGCAGTACTTC. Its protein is CASSYAGTGTYEQYF.

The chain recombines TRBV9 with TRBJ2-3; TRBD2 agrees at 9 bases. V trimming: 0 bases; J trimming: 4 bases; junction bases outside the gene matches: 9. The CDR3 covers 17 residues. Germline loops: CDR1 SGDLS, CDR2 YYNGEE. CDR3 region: CASSVGASGGTADTQYF. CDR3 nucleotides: TGTGCCAGCAGCGTAGGAGCCAGCGGGGGGACCGCAGATACGCAGTATTTT.

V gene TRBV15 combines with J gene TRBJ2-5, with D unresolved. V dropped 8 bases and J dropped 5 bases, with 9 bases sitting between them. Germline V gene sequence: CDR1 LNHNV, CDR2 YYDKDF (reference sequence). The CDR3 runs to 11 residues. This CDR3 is CATLGWETQYF. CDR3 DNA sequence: TGTGCCACCCTGGGTTGGGAGACCCAGTACTTC.

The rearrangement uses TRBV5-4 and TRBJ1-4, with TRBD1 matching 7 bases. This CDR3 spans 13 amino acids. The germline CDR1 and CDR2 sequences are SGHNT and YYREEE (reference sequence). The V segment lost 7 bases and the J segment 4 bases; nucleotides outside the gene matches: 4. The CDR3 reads CASGTANNEKLFF. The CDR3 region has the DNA TGTGCCAGCGGGACAGCCAATAATGAAAAACTGTTTTTT.

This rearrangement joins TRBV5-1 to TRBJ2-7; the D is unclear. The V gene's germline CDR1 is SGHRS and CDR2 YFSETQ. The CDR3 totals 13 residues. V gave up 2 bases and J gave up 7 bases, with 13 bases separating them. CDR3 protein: CASSFDGQLEQYF. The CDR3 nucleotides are TGCGCCAGCAGCTTCGACGGGCAGCTGGAGCAGTACTTC.

CDR3: CASSLYPQPQHF. CDR3 sequence (DNA): TGTGCCAGCAGCTTGTACCCTCAGCCCCAGCATTTT. The chain is built from TRBV5-6 and TRBJ1-5, with D hard to call. The CDR3 is made up of 12 amino acids. Germline CDR1 is SGHDT and CDR2 is YYEEEE. Trimming cost V 1 base and J 6 bases, with 5 bases left between them.

The DNA of the CDR3 is TGCAGCGTTCATAGCGGGGGGGCACGGACCGGGGAGCTGTTTTTT. Its translation is CSVHSGGARTGELFF. The chain links TRBV29-1 to TRBJ2-2; TRBD2 matches 11 bases. The V and J ends lost 5 bases and 5 bases, in that order; junction bases with no gene match: 7. CDR1 and CDR2 from the germline V gene are SQVTM and ANQGSEA. CDR3 length: 15 residues.

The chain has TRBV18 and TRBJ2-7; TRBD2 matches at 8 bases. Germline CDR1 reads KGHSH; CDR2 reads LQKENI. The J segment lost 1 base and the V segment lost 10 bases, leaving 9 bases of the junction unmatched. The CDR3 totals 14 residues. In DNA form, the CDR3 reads TGTGCCACCCACGGGAGGGGCCCTTCCTACGAGCAGTACTTC. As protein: CATHGRGPSYEQYF.

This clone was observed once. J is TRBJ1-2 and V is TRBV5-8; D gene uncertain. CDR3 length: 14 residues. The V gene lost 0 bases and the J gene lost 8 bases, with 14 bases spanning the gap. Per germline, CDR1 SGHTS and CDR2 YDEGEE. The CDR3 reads CASSLGLGLEGYTF. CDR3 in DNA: TGTGCCAGCAGCTTGGGCCTGGGTCTTGAGGGCTACACCTTC. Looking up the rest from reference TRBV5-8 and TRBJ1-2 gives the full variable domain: EAGVTQSPTHLIKTRGQQATLRCSPISGHTSVYWYQQALGLGLQFLLWYDEGEERNRGNFPPRFSGRQFPNYSSELNVNALELEDSALYLCASSLGLGLEGYTFGSGTRLTVV.